This passage covers 30 T cell receptor beta chains from one sample sequenced in a study of blood T cell repertoires in COVID-19. TCRdb keeps only in-frame clones here, not all; method: immunoSEQ multiplex PCR. The sample comprises 150,000 or so clones, around 80% of which are singletons, and roughly 9.6% rests with the top ten. The sequencing input was peripheral blood. The receptors shown here come from a man aged 55 to 70 with active or convalescent COVID-19.

There are a few counts of this clone. The chain has TRBV6-5 and TRBJ1-4; possible D gene TRBD1, 6 bases. Trimming stripped 7 bases from V and 7 bases from J, with 13 bases between. CDR1 and CDR2 (germline): MNHEY, SVGAGI. The CDR3 spans 13 residues. DNA of the CDR3: TGTGCCAGCAAGGGGGGGGTTAGTGAAAAACTGTTTTTT. This translates into CASKGGVSEKLFF.

This clone came up once. This rearrangement joins TRBV5-1 to TRBJ2-1; the match to TRBD1 covers 9 bases. CDR3 length equals 16 residues. Germline V lookup: CDR1 SGHRS, CDR2 YFSETQ. V dropped 2 bases and J dropped 1; count of bases not matched to a gene: 4. The CDR3 loop reads CASSLQGAGSYNEQFF. CDR3 in DNA: TGCGCCAGCAGCTTACAGGGGGCAGGGTCCTACAATGAGCAGTTCTTC.

This clone was picked up a small number of times. V and J are TRBV7-9 and TRBJ2-7; D is undetermined. CDR3 length equals 12 residues. Germline assignment: CDR1 SEHNR and CDR2 FQNEAQ (reference sequence). V was shortened by 5 bases and J by 3 bases, with 8 bases between the two germline ends. The CDR3 DNA sequence: TGTGCCAGCAGCCCGACTTACTACGAGCAGTACTTC. Translation: CASSPTYYEQYF. Together with reference TRBV7-9 and TRBJ2-7, the CDR3 gives the full variable domain: DTGVSQNPRHKITKRGQNVTFRCDPISEHNRLYWYRQTLGQGPEFLTYFQNEAQLEKSRLLSDRFSAERPKGSFSTLEIQRTEQGDSAMYLCASSPTYYEQYFGPGTRLTVT.

This chain uses TRBV2 with TRBJ1-3, with 9 positions matching TRBD1. Trimming at V came to 6 bases and at J to 4 bases, leaving 7 bases not matched to a gene. This CDR3 comprises 15 residues. Per the germline V gene, CDR1 is SNHLY and CDR2 is FYNNEI. CDR3 in DNA: TGTGCCAGCAGAGCGGACAGGGGAGCGGGAAACACCATATATTTT. As protein: CASRADRGAGNTIYF.

This chain joins TRBV5-6 and TRBJ2-4; 14 bases match TRBD2. CDR1 and CDR2 from the germline V gene are SGHDT and YYEEEE. The CDR3 has 14 amino acids. V lost 4 bases to trimming and J lost 15 bases; unmatched junction nucleotides: 9. Written as DNA, the CDR3 is TGTGCCAGCAGCCCAACCGGGACTAGCGGGAGAGGGTACTTC. Translated: CASSPTGTSGRGYF.

Remarks on this clone: Other nucleotide sequences from this sample produce the same CDR3. The chain links TRBV10-3 to TRBJ2-5, with unresolved D. V was cut by 0 bases and J by 1 base, with 6 bases left in between. The CDR3 contains 14 residues. The germline gives CDR1 ENHRY, CDR2 SYGVKD. CDR3 region: CAISESTGQETQYF. The CDR3 nucleotides read TGTGCCATCAGTGAGTCGACGGGCCAAGAGACCCAGTACTTC.

This chain joins TRBV7-9 and TRBJ1-1; TRBD1 agrees at 7 bases. Germline lookup yields CDR1 SEHNR and CDR2 FQNEAQ (reference sequence). CDR3 size: 16 residues. Losses at the gene ends were 3 bases for V and 1 base for J; bases not matched to a gene: 8. The CDR3 DNA follows: TGTGCCAGCAGCTTGACAGGGAGTGGCCGGAACACTGAAGCTTTCTTT. Its translation is CASSLTGSGRNTEAFF.

The rearrangement links TRBV6-5 to TRBJ2-7, with 7 bases identical to TRBD1. Germline trimming cut 5 bases from V and 6 bases from J; bases unmatched to any gene: 4. The CDR3 length is 12 residues. Germline CDR1 MNHEY, CDR2 SVGAGI. DNA of the CDR3: TGTGCCAGCAGTACGGGACAGTTCGAGCAGTACTTC. This translates into CASSTGQFEQYF.

This clone was counted a single time. The chain is built from TRBV7-7 and TRBJ1-6; 9 nucleotides align to TRBD1. Germline lookup yields CDR1 SSHAT and CDR2 FNYEAQ (reference sequence). J lost 13 bases, V lost 5 bases, and 18 bases had no gene match. This CDR3 has 17 residues. The CDR3 loop reads CASSPGQGTYWESPLHF. DNA for the CDR3: TGTGCCAGCAGCCCTGGACAGGGGACCTATTGGGAGTCGCCCCTCCACTTT.

V and J are TRBV15 and TRBJ2-1, with D possibly matching TRBD2 (6 bases). The CDR3 is 16 residues long. Per germline, CDR1 LNHNV and CDR2 YYDKDF (reference sequence). V was clipped by 4 bases and J by 4 bases, with 17 bases between them. The CDR3 is CATSNPGDEGYNEQFF. The CDR3 DNA sequence: TGTGCCACCAGCAACCCGGGGGACGAGGGATACAATGAGCAGTTCTTC.

In DNA form, the CDR3 reads TGTGCCAGCAGTTTTAAATACGAGCAGTACTTC. Encoded protein: CASSFKYEQYF. The gene calls are TRBV12-3 or TRBV12-4 and TRBJ2-7; D gene uncertain. V shed 3 bases and J shed 4 bases, with 4 bases lying between them. The CDR3 runs to 11 residues.

CDR3 sequence: CASKQSQGAPNEKLFF. Written as DNA, the CDR3 is TGCGCCAGCAAGCAGTCTCAGGGGGCGCCTAATGAAAAACTGTTTTTT. The V and J genes are TRBV5-1 and TRBJ1-4, with TRBD1 identical over 8 bases. This CDR3 region has 16 residues. Germline CDR1 and CDR2: SGHRS and YFSETQ. V trimming: 6 bases; J trimming: 3 bases; junction bases outside the gene matches: 10.

In this sample, this clone turned up a few times. The CDR3 DNA follows: TGTGCCAGTACCCGGAGTGTGGCAAGCGGTAATTCACCCCTCCACTTT. As protein: CASTRSVASGNSPLHF. The chain employs TRBV19 and TRBJ1-6; unclear D gene. Germline CDR1 LNHDA, CDR2 SQIVND (reference sequence). The CDR3 runs to 16 residues. V dropped 7 bases and J dropped 6 bases, with 19 bases sitting between them. Using reference TRBV19 and TRBJ1-6 for the parts outside the CDR3, the full variable domain is DGGITQSPKYLFRKEGQNVTLSCEQNLNHDAMYWYRQDPGQGLRLIYYSQIVNDFQKGDIAEGYSVSREKKESFPLTVTSAQKNPTAFYLCASTRSVASGNSPLHFGNGTRLTVT.

This chain links TRBV19 with TRBJ2-2, with 9 bases lining up with TRBD2. The CDR3 contains 15 residues. Germline V gene sequence: CDR1 LNHDA, CDR2 SQIVND (reference sequence). The V and J ends lost 5 bases and 4 bases, in that order; junction bases with no gene match: 5. In DNA form, the CDR3 reads TGTGCCAGTAGTCCCATAGCGGGAGTCACCGGGGAGCTGTTTTTT. Translating it yields CASSPIAGVTGELFF.

The chain recombines TRBV6-6 with TRBJ2-1; maybe TRBD1 (7 bases). The CDR3 loop spans 16 amino acids. Germline CDR1 and CDR2: MNHNY and SVGAGI (reference sequence). The V gene lost 2 bases and the J gene lost 5 bases, with 16 bases spanning the gap. In DNA form, the CDR3 reads TGTGCCAGCAGTTACGCGGGACAGAGTACCGACAATGAGCAGTTCTTC. The encoded protein is CASSYAGQSTDNEQFF.

The chain is built from TRBV11-2 and TRBJ1-4; no definite D call. Germline assignment: CDR1 SGHAT and CDR2 FQNNGV. V lost 1 base and J 8 bases, leaving 11 bases between the germline ends. The CDR3 is 14 amino acids. The CDR3 DNA is TGTGCCAGCAGCTTAGGGAGTGTCCGGGAAAAACTGTTTTTT. Encoded protein: CASSLGSVREKLFF.

The genes are TRBV6-4 and TRBJ1-1; D remains ambiguous. Germline CDR1 is MRHNA and CDR2 is SNTAGT. With 6 bases removed from V and 0 bases from J, the gap between germline ends came to 14 bases. This CDR3 comprises 15 residues. CDR3 nucleotides: TGTGCCAGCAGCCCCTCCTCTACAGTGAACACTGAAGCTTTCTTT. The encoded protein is CASSPSSTVNTEAFF.

This clone was detected a few times. The genes are TRBV2 and TRBJ2-2; D is perhaps TRBD1 (6 bases). From germline, CDR1 is SNHLY and CDR2 FYNNEI. Trimming left V 5 bases short and J 7 bases short, with 14 bases between. The CDR3 covers 14 residues. DNA for the CDR3: TGTGCCAGCAGTTCCGGGACACTCAACGGGGAGCTGTTTTTT. Its protein product is CASSSGTLNGELFF.

V and J are TRBV5-1 and TRBJ1-5; perhaps TRBD1 as D (6 bases). Germline V lookup: CDR1 SGHRS, CDR2 YFSETQ. Trimming left V 5 bases short and J 7 bases short, with 16 bases between. The CDR3 spans 14 residues. The CDR3, as DNA: TGCGCCAGCAGTGAGGGGACAATGGGGCAGCCCCAGCATTTT. Its translation: CASSEGTMGQPQHF.

The chain joins TRBV9 to TRBJ1-2; no clear D. In germline, CDR1 is SGDLS, CDR2 YYNGEE. Trimming stripped 3 bases from V and 4 bases from J, with 7 bases between. The CDR3 has 12 residues. CDR3 region: CASSALSYGYTF. The CDR3 DNA reads TGTGCCAGCAGCGCCCTTAGCTATGGCTACACCTTC. The full variable domain, its missing parts supplied by reference TRBV9 and TRBJ1-2, is DSGVTQTPKHLITATGQRVTLRCSPRSGDLSVYWYQQSLDQGLQFLIQYYNGEERAKGNILERFSAQQFPDLHSELNLSSLELGDSALYFCASSALSYGYTFGSGTRLTVV.

This clone was recorded a few times. The chain uses TRBV4-1 and TRBJ1-6; TRBD1 matches 7 bases. Trimming at V came to 4 bases and at J to 8 bases, leaving 8 bases not matched to a gene. The CDR3 runs to 15 residues. Germline CDR1 and CDR2: MGHRA and YSYEKL. CDR3 nucleotides: TGCGCCAGCAGCCGGCGACAGGGTTTGGATTCACCCCTCCACTTT. Amino acid sequence: CASSRRQGLDSPLHF.

The J gene is TRBJ2-7, the V gene TRBV4-2; TRBD2 matches at 8 bases. After removal of 0 bases from V and 3 bases from J, the junction contained 13 bases not matched to a gene. This CDR3 contains 18 residues. CDR1 and CDR2 (germline): LGHNA, YNFKEQ. This CDR3 is CASSQDSGLEYPGYEQYF. CDR3 in DNA: TGTGCCAGCAGCCAAGATTCGGGACTAGAGTACCCGGGCTACGAGCAGTACTTC.

The chain carries TRBV7-9 and TRBJ2-7; D uncertain. In germline, CDR1 is SEHNR, CDR2 FQNEAQ (reference sequence). V lost 3 bases and J 9 bases, leaving 9 bases between the germline ends. The CDR3 is 11 residues long. In nucleotides, the CDR3 is TGTGCCAGCAGCTTGTCAGTTGCGCAGTACTTC. Amino acids: CASSLSVAQYF.

The rearrangement uses TRBV11-2 and TRBJ2-2, with a possible D match to TRBD1 (5 bases). Germline values: CDR1 SGHAT, CDR2 FQNNGV. The germline V and J ends were trimmed by 5 bases and 4 bases, with 14 bases remaining between them. The length of the CDR3 is 15 residues. CDR3 residues: CASSPQGRSTGELFF. The CDR3 DNA is TGTGCCAGCAGCCCCCAGGGCCGGTCCACCGGGGAGCTGTTTTTT.

This chain joins TRBV5-1 and TRBJ1-1; weak D call: TRBD1 (6 bases). The V gene's germline CDR1 is SGHRS and CDR2 YFSETQ. CDR3 length: 13 residues. V was clipped by 1 base and J by 6 bases, with 10 bases between them. The CDR3 DNA is TGCGCCAGCAGCTTGCAGGGGAGGGCTGAAGCTTTCTTT. Amino acids: CASSLQGRAEAFF.

The gene calls are TRBV29-1 and TRBJ2-1, with D possibly matching TRBD2 (6 bases). The CDR3 totals 12 residues. Trimming left V 7 bases short and J 3 bases short, with 10 bases between. Germline assignment: CDR1 SQVTM and CDR2 ANQGSEA. The CDR3 protein is CSGTGVYNEQFF. The CDR3 region has the DNA TGCAGCGGTACGGGGGTCTACAATGAGCAGTTCTTC.

The chain links TRBV7-2 to TRBJ2-5; TRBD2 might be the D (6 bases). The germline gives CDR1 SGHTA, CDR2 FQGNSA. V was cut by 3 bases and J by 4 bases, with 21 bases left in between. The CDR3 is 17 residues long. DNA for the CDR3: TGTGCCAGCAGCTTTGGGGCTAGCGCTTTGCCCCCAGAGACCCAGTACTTC. Translation: CASSFGASALPPETQYF.

V usage is TRBV27 and J usage is TRBJ2-7, with 8 positions matching TRBD2. The CDR3 loop spans 15 amino acids. The V gene end was trimmed by 2 bases and the J gene end by 1 base; junction bases not matched to a gene: 4. In germline, CDR1 is MNHEY, CDR2 SMNVEV (reference sequence). As DNA, the CDR3 is TGTGCCAGCAGTTTAGACAGCGGGAGTTCCTACGAGCAGTACTTC. This encodes CASSLDSGSSYEQYF.

The gene calls are TRBV7-8 and TRBJ2-7; no firm D call. The CDR3 spans 17 residues. The germline CDR1 and CDR2 sequences are SGHVS and FQNEAQ. V was clipped by 0 bases and J by 0 bases, with 15 bases between them. The chain's CDR3 is CASSLASSGHSSYEQYF. In DNA form, the CDR3 reads TGTGCCAGCAGCTTAGCGTCGTCAGGTCATAGCTCCTACGAGCAGTACTTC. The variable domain in full, with the rest retrieved from reference TRBV7-8 and TRBJ2-7, is GAGVSQSPRYKVAKRGQDVALRCDPISGHVSLFWYQQALGQGPEFLTYFQNEAQLDKSGLPSDRFFAERPEGSVSTLKIQRTQQEDSAVYLCASSLASSGHSSYEQYFGPGTRLTVT.

The gene calls are TRBV10-3 and TRBJ1-2; TRBD1 is a possible D gene (6 bases). Germline CDR1 and CDR2: ENHRY and SYGVKD. This CDR3 contains 12 residues. V was trimmed by 7 bases and J by 7 bases, leaving 13 bases between them. DNA of the CDR3: TGTGCCATCAATCCAGGGGTGGGTGGCTACACCTTC. Its protein is CAINPGVGGYTF.